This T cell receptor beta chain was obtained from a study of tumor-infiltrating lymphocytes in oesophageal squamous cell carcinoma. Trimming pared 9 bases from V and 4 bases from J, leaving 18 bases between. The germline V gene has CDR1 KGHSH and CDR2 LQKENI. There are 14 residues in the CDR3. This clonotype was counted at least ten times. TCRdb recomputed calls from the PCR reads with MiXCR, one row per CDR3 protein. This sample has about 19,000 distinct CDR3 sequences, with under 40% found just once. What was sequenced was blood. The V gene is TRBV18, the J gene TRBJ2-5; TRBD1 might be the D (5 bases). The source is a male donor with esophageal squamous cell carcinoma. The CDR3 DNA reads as TGTGCCAGGCCAGGGCAGAAGTCAGGAGAGACCCAGTACTTC. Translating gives CARPGQKSGETQYF. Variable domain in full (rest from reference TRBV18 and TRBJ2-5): NAGVMQNPRHLVRRRGQEARLRCSPMKGHSHVYWYRQLPEEGLKFMVYLQKENIIDESGMPKERFSAEFPKEGPSILRIQQVVRGDSAAYFCARPGQKSGETQYFGPGTRLLVL.